The clone carrying this T cell receptor (beta chain) came up once. Its antigen remains unknown. V lost 6 bases and J lost 6, with 24 bases in between. The CDR3 sequence is 16 residues long. The germline V gene has CDR1 MNHEY and CDR2 SVGEGT. This specimen comes from a study of CD8 T cells in Susac syndrome. Study results and limitations: The study acknowledged a relatively small number of individuals in its TCR sequencing and HLA analysis.

RNA was extracted with the RNeasy kit, and a quantity of about 0.45 to 1 ug was reverse transcribed using random hexamers. TCR beta CDR3 was amplified by immunoSEQ covering 54 Vbeta and 13 Jbeta. Each CDR3 protein is one row after TCRdb ran MiXCR on the immunoSEQ multiplex PCR reads. The table records 250,000 to 300,000 distinct CDR3 sequences, around 89% of them present only once. From blood CD8+ and CD4+ T cells, TCR beta sequences were generated. FACS enriched CD8+ TEMRA cells, while bulk CD8+ and CD4+ were negatively isolated. V and J are TRBV6-2 or TRBV6-3 and TRBJ2-7; D possibly uses TRBD1 or TRBD2 (5 bases each). This receptor was identified in a human donor with multiple sclerosis. The sample consisted of CD8+ T cells from PBMCs. The CDR3 reads CASSLGPGPWWVEQYF. The DNA for the CDR3 is TGTGCCAGCAGCTTAGGACCGGGACCTTGGTGGGTCGAGCAGTACTTC.